This paragraph covers one T cell receptor (beta chain) sequence. The data were taken from a study of blood T cell repertoires in COVID-19. V was clipped by 3 bases and J by 5 bases; unmatched bases: 8. The CDR3 has 16 residues. Germline V CDR1 and CDR2: MRHNA, SNTAGT. The assay was immunoSEQ multiplex PCR, and TCRdb's table has in-frame clones only and misses some. The sample lists under 250,000 clones; about 90% were seen once. This receptor was obtained from a man aged 55 to 69 with acute or convalescent COVID-19. The material sequenced was peripheral blood. The chain is built from TRBV6-4 and TRBJ1-4; 8 bases are shared with TRBD1. CDR3 sequence reads: CASSEGVGQGNEKLFF. For the CDR3, the DNA is TGTGCCAGCAGTGAAGGGGTCGGACAGGGAAATGAAAAACTGTTTTTT.